This is a list of T cell receptor beta chains from one sample in a study of T cell changes during pregnancy in multiple sclerosis. The method was immunoSEQ multiplex PCR; TCRdb's version includes in-frame clones alone and lacks a portion of them. The sample contains 91,000 or so clones, around 94% of which appear only once. This material consisted of peripheral blood, taken after pregnancy. These receptor sequences come from a female donor with multiple sclerosis, enrolled in a pregnancy study. Each CDR3 is given with its conserved first and last residue. D genes are given only for firm matches. Size tells how often a clone was seen (once, few, many) or the class of an expanded clone, and some rows leave it out.

j_call: TRBJ2-1
d_call: TRBD1
clone_size: NA
v_call: TRBV19
cdr3_aa: CASSMAQGAGEQFF
cdr3_nt: TGTGCCAGTAGTATGGCCCAGGGGGCAGGGGAGCAGTTCTTC

j_call: TRBJ1-3
d_call: NA
clone_size: NA
v_call: TRBV4-2
cdr3_aa: CASSQAGGNTIYF
cdr3_nt: TGTGCCAGCAGCCAAGCAGGCGGAAACACCATATATTTT

j_call: TRBJ1-4
d_call: NA
clone_size: NA
v_call: TRBV5-1
cdr3_aa: CASSLAGADEKLFF
cdr3_nt: TGCGCCAGCAGCTTGGCAGGGGCGGATGAAAAACTGTTTTTT

j_call: TRBJ2-2
d_call: TRBD2
clone_size: NA
v_call: TRBV25-1
cdr3_aa: CASSSIPGLGYLTGELFF
cdr3_nt: TGTGCCAGCAGCTCCATCCCGGGACTAGGGTACCTCACCGGGGAGCTGTTTTTT

j_call: TRBJ2-7
d_call: NA
clone_size: NA
v_call: TRBV30
cdr3_aa: CAWTGGTYEQYF
cdr3_nt: TGTGCCTGGACCGGCGGGACTTACGAGCAGTACTTC

j_call: TRBJ1-1
d_call: NA
clone_size: few
v_call: TRBV6-5
cdr3_aa: CASSTKDTF
cdr3_nt: TGTGCCAGCAGTACCAAAGACACCTTT

j_call: TRBJ1-1
d_call: NA
clone_size: NA
v_call: TRBV28
cdr3_aa: CASSLAQGTTEAFF
cdr3_nt: TGTGCCAGCAGTTTAGCCCAGGGAACCACTGAAGCTTTCTTT

j_call: TRBJ1-2
d_call: TRBD1
clone_size: NA
v_call: TRBV13
cdr3_aa: CASSAHRGRVYGYTF
cdr3_nt: TGTGCCAGCAGCGCGCACAGGGGGCGAGTCTATGGCTACACCTTC

j_call: TRBJ1-2
d_call: TRBD1
clone_size: NA
v_call: TRBV7-9
cdr3_aa: CASSFGDRSVGYTF
cdr3_nt: TGTGCCAGCAGCTTTGGGGACAGGTCGGTGGGCTACACCTTC

j_call: TRBJ1-2
d_call: NA
clone_size: NA
v_call: TRBV7-9
cdr3_aa: CASRPSHREGIYGYTF
cdr3_nt: TGTGCCAGCAGGCCTTCACACAGGGAGGGAATCTATGGCTACACCTTC

j_call: TRBJ1-2
d_call: TRBD1
clone_size: few
v_call: TRBV30
cdr3_aa: CAWSRDRGNYGYTF
cdr3_nt: TGTGCCTGGTCCAGGGACAGGGGTAACTATGGCTACACCTTC

j_call: TRBJ2-1
d_call: TRBD2
clone_size: NA
v_call: TRBV5-6
cdr3_aa: CASSFLLGLVLNEQFF
cdr3_nt: TGTGCCAGCAGCTTTCTTCTGGGACTAGTCCTCAATGAGCAGTTCTTC

j_call: TRBJ1-1
d_call: NA
clone_size: NA
v_call: TRBV5-1
cdr3_aa: CASSLAAGGNTEAFF
cdr3_nt: TGCGCCAGCAGCTTGGCCGCGGGGGGGAACACTGAAGCTTTCTTT

j_call: TRBJ1-2
d_call: NA
clone_size: NA
v_call: TRBV11-2
cdr3_aa: CASSLDQAEYGYTF
cdr3_nt: TGTGCCAGCAGCTTAGATCAGGCCGAGTATGGCTACACCTTC

j_call: TRBJ2-5
d_call: NA
clone_size: NA
v_call: TRBV2
cdr3_aa: CASDSSREETQYF
cdr3_nt: TGTGCCAGCGACAGTTCCCGAGAAGAGACCCAGTACTTC

j_call: TRBJ2-7
d_call: NA
clone_size: NA
v_call: TRBV9
cdr3_aa: CASSADRRQYF
cdr3_nt: TGTGCCAGTAGCGCGGACAGAAGGCAGTACTTC

j_call: TRBJ2-7
d_call: NA
clone_size: NA
v_call: TRBV5-1
cdr3_aa: CASSLTVVGEQYF
cdr3_nt: TGCGCCAGCAGCTTGACGGTTGTCGGCGAGCAGTACTTC

j_call: TRBJ2-3
d_call: TRBD1
clone_size: NA
v_call: TRBV30
cdr3_aa: CAWRLTGVGTDTQYF
cdr3_nt: TGTGCCTGGAGGTTAACAGGGGTTGGTACAGATACGCAGTATTTT

j_call: TRBJ2-7
d_call: NA
clone_size: NA
v_call: TRBV9
cdr3_aa: CASSGGSYEQYF
cdr3_nt: TGTGCCAGCAGCGGAGGCTCCTACGAGCAGTACTTC

j_call: TRBJ2-1
d_call: NA
clone_size: NA
v_call: TRBV29-1
cdr3_aa: CSVEGAVWDVEQFF
cdr3_nt: TGCAGCGTTGAGGGGGCTGTATGGGACGTTGAGCAGTTCTTC

j_call: TRBJ2-7
d_call: NA
clone_size: NA
v_call: TRBV7-2
cdr3_aa: CASSLNVDFYEQYF
cdr3_nt: TGTGCCAGCAGCTTAAACGTGGACTTCTACGAGCAGTACTTC

j_call: TRBJ1-1
d_call: NA
clone_size: many
v_call: TRBV20-1
cdr3_aa: CSARPRTEAFF
cdr3_nt: TGCAGTGCTAGGCCACGGACTGAAGCTTTCTTT

j_call: TRBJ1-1
d_call: TRBD1
clone_size: NA
v_call: TRBV10-1
cdr3_aa: CASRKFKTGDAFF
cdr3_nt: TGCGCCAGCAGAAAATTTAAGACAGGGGACGCTTTCTTT

j_call: TRBJ1-2
d_call: NA
clone_size: NA
v_call: TRBV2
cdr3_aa: CASIPSQQGRYGYTF
cdr3_nt: TGTGCCAGCATCCCCTCCCAGCAGGGAAGGTATGGCTACACCTTC

j_call: TRBJ2-5
d_call: NA
clone_size: once
v_call: TRBV5-1
cdr3_aa: CASSLGNTGLETQYF
cdr3_nt: TGCGCCAGCAGCTTGGGAAACACAGGGTTGGAGACCCAGTACTTC

j_call: TRBJ1-4
d_call: TRBD1
clone_size: NA
v_call: TRBV7-2
cdr3_aa: CASSKTRKGAGEKLFF
cdr3_nt: TGTGCCAGCAGCAAAACAAGGAAGGGGGCGGGTGAAAAACTGTTTTTT

j_call: TRBJ2-7
d_call: TRBD2
clone_size: NA
v_call: TRBV19
cdr3_aa: CASSTSSGSTYEQYF
cdr3_nt: TGTGCCAGTAGTACCTCTAGCGGAAGTACCTACGAGCAGTACTTC

j_call: TRBJ1-5
d_call: TRBD1
clone_size: NA
v_call: TRBV19
cdr3_aa: CASSINGLGQGGSNQPQHF
cdr3_nt: TGTGCCAGTAGTATTAACGGGTTGGGACAGGGGGGATCCAATCAGCCCCAGCATTTT

j_call: TRBJ2-6
d_call: NA
clone_size: NA
v_call: TRBV5-1
cdr3_aa: CASSFRGRGANVLTF
cdr3_nt: TGCGCCAGCAGCTTCCGGGGGAGGGGGGCCAACGTCCTGACTTTC

j_call: TRBJ1-1
d_call: NA
clone_size: NA
v_call: TRBV19
cdr3_aa: CASSIPGNTEAFF
cdr3_nt: TGTGCCAGTAGTATCCCAGGGAACACTGAAGCTTTCTTT

j_call: TRBJ2-3
d_call: NA
clone_size: NA
v_call: TRBV25-1
cdr3_aa: CASGRAAGYTDTQYF
cdr3_nt: TGTGCCAGCGGCAGGGCGGCGGGGTACACAGATACGCAGTATTTT

j_call: TRBJ2-3
d_call: TRBD2
clone_size: NA
v_call: TRBV6-5
cdr3_aa: CASSYFGSGGADTQYF
cdr3_nt: TGTGCCAGCAGTTACTTCGGTAGCGGGGGGGCAGATACGCAGTATTTT

j_call: TRBJ2-3
d_call: TRBD2
clone_size: NA
v_call: TRBV11-3
cdr3_aa: CASSLAPRGGQDTQYF
cdr3_nt: TGTGCCAGCAGCTTAGCCCCGCGGGGGGGCCAAGATACGCAGTATTTT

j_call: TRBJ2-2
d_call: NA
clone_size: NA
v_call: TRBV18
cdr3_aa: CASSLLGGELFF
cdr3_nt: TGTGCCAGCTCCCTTCTCGGCGGGGAGCTGTTTTTT

j_call: TRBJ1-2
d_call: NA
clone_size: once
v_call: TRBV4-1
cdr3_aa: CASSPEGGPKNGYTF
cdr3_nt: TGCGCCAGCAGCCCAGAGGGGGGGCCGAAAAATGGCTACACCTTC